The T cell receptor (beta chain) described here comes from a study of response to subunit inactivated influenza vaccine (dated 2018 in TCRdb). About the investigation overall: Deep quantitative profiling of the T cell receptor repertoire was used in the study to follow responses to a trivalent subunit inactivated influenza vaccine. Overall results and qualifications from the work: It was suggested by the authors that each seasonal influenza vaccination may recruit only a limited number of new T cells.

Concerning this clonotype itself: Its antigen is not yet known. No qualities accompany the bases; no much larger clone lies one base away.

Libraries were constructed by RT-PCR. Sequencing was carried out with an Illumina HiSeq 2500. TCRdb took the public reads, trimmed them with fastp at Q25, ran MiXCR for clone calling and kept in-frame beta chains. Rows matching on CDR3 protein sequence are summarized as one entry with the most common DNA and genes. This sample holds about 300,000 distinct CDR3 sequences; approximately 20% were observed only once. Approximately 10% of the sample goes to the ten largest clones. This sequence originates from a man aged 50-75 years who received an inactivated influenza vaccine. Donor details come from another sample of the same person, matched by shared clones. The sample was PBMCs from blood, taken about 19 months after vaccination.

At the DNA level, the sequence is TGCAGCGTTGTTCACTTGAACACTGAAGCTTTCTTT. This encodes CSVVHLNTEAFF. In this chain, TRBV29-1 is recombined with TRBJ1-1, with no confident D gene call. At the junction V is shortened by 4 bases and J by 0 bases, with 6 bases in between. The germline V gene sets CDR1 to SQVTM and CDR2 to ANQGSEA. The CDR3 starts with the cysteine, ends with the phenylalanine, and has 12 residues. The kept DNA is CDR3 alone, 36 bases in frame from the first base.